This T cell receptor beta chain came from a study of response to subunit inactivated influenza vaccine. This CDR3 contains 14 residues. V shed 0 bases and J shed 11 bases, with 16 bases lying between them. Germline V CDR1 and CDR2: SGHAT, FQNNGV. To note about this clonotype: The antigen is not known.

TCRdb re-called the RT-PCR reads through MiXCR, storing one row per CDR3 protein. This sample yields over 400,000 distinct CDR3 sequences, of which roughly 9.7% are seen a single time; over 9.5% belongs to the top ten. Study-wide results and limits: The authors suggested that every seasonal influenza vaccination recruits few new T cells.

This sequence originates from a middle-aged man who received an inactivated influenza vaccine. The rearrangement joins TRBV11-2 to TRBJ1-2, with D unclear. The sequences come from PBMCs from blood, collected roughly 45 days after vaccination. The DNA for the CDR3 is TGTGCCAGCAGCTTAGATGGTGACCTACAAGATTACACCTTC. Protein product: CASSLDGDLQDYTF.